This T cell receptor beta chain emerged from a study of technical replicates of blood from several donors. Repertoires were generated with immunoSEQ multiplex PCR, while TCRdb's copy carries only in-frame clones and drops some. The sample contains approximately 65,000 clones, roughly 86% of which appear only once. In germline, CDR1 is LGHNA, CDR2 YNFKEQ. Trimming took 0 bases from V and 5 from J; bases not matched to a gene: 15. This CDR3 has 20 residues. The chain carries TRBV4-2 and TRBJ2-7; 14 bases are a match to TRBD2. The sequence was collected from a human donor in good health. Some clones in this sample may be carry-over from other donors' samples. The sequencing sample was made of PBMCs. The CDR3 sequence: CASSQDWGLAGVLSFHEQYF. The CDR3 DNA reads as TGTGCCAGCAGCCAAGATTGGGGACTAGCGGGAGTTTTAAGTTTCCACGAGCAGTACTTC.